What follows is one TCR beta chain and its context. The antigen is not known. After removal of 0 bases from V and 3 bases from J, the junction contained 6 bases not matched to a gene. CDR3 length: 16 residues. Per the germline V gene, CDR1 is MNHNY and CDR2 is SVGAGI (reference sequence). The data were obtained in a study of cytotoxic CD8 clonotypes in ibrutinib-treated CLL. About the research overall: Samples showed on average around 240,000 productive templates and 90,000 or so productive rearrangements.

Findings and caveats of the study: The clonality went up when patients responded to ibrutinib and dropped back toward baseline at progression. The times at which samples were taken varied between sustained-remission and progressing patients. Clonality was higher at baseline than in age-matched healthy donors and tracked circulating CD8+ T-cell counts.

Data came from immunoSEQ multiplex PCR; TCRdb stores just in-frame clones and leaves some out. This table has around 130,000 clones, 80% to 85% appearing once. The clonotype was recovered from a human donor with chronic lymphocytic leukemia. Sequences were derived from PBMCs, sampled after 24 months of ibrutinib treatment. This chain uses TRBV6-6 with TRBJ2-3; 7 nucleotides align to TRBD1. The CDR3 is CASSYSVTGKTDTQYF. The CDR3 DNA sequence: TGTGCCAGCAGTTACTCGGTGACAGGGAAAACAGATACGCAGTATTTT.